A selection of T cell receptor beta chains follows, all from one sample in a study of CD8 T cells in Susac syndrome. MiXCR was run by TCRdb on the immunoSEQ multiplex PCR reads, yielding one entry per CDR3 protein. The sample holds around 120,000 distinct CDR3 sequences, 90% to 95% seen once. The sequenced sample was CD4+ T cells from PBMCs. The receptor source for this set is a human donor with multiple sclerosis. Each CDR3 is given with its conserved first and last residue. Each record gives: D gene, clone size, J gene, V gene, CDR3 protein, CDR3 DNA. A D gene is named only where the DNA matches it firmly. Where a row states a size, it is once, few, many or the class of an expanded clone; other rows omit it.

>-|-|TRBJ1-5|TRBV6-2/TRBV6-3
CASSYSIPGQPQHF
TGTGCCAGCAGTTACTCGATACCTGGGCAGCCCCAGCATTTT
>-|-|TRBJ1-3|TRBV11-2
CASSSLTSGNTIYF
TGTGCCAGCAGCTCCCTGACCTCTGGAAACACCATATATTTT
>-|-|TRBJ1-2|TRBV12-3/TRBV12-4
CASSATDGMVNGYTF
TGTGCCAGCAGTGCGACGGACGGTATGGTAAATGGCTACACCTTC
>-|-|TRBJ2-1|TRBV7-9
CASSLVGNEQFF
TGTGCCAGCAGCTTAGTGGGCAATGAGCAGTTCTTC
>-|once|TRBJ1-6|TRBV14
CASSHRPGGGVNNSPLHF
TGTGCCAGCAGCCACCGCCCCGGGGGTGGGGTAAATAATTCACCCCTCCACTTT
>-|-|TRBJ2-5|TRBV20-1
CSVTGPQETQYF
TGCAGTGTTACGGGGCCGCAAGAGACCCAGTACTTC
>-|-|TRBJ1-3|TRBV19
CATRVQISGNTIYF
TGTGCCACGCGTGTTCAAATCTCTGGAAACACCATATATTTT
>TRBD2|-|TRBJ2-4|TRBV10-3
CAIRDGTSGDRNIQYF
TGTGCCATCAGGGACGGGACTAGCGGGGACCGAAACATTCAGTACTTC
>-|-|TRBJ2-5|TRBV28
CASSLAEGAVDF
TGTGCCAGCAGCTTGGCGGAGGGGGCAGTTGACTTC
>-|-|TRBJ1-2|TRBV2
CASHTLNYGYTF
TGTGCCAGCCACACTCTTAACTATGGCTACACCTTC
>TRBD1|-|TRBJ1-1|TRBV19
CASSIDREVVGAFF
TGTGCCAGTAGTATTGACAGGGAGGTTGTAGGAGCTTTCTTT
>-|-|TRBJ2-1|TRBV7-9
CASSPGGSSEQFF
TGTGCCAGCAGCCCTGGGGGCAGCAGCGAGCAGTTCTTC
>TRBD2|-|TRBJ2-5|TRBV12-3/TRBV12-4
CASTTWSGGETQYF
TGTGCCAGCACCACCTGGAGCGGGGGTGAGACCCAGTACTTC
>TRBD2|-|TRBJ2-3|TRBV4-2
CASSQVRRGAQYF
TGTGCCAGCAGCCAAGTACGGCGGGGGGCTCAGTATTTT
>TRBD1|-|TRBJ1-5|TRBV19
CASSIKSGDRGNQPQHF
TGTGCCAGTAGTATAAAATCGGGGGACAGGGGCAATCAGCCCCAGCATTTT
>-|-|TRBJ1-1|TRBV3-1
CASSHSGPNTEAFF
TGTGCCAGCAGCCATTCGGGACCCAACACTGAAGCTTTCTTT
>-|-|TRBJ2-2|TRBV20-1
CSAPQGGELFF
TGCAGTGCCCCTCAGGGCGGGGAGCTGTTTTTT
>TRBD1|-|TRBJ1-4|TRBV7-9
CASSQGTGRNEKLFF
TGTGCCAGCAGTCAAGGGACAGGGAGGAATGAAAAACTGTTTTTT
>-|-|TRBJ2-1|TRBV5-1
CASSLVQGYAEQFF
TGCGCCAGCAGCTTGGTTCAGGGCTACGCTGAGCAGTTCTTC
>TRBD1|-|TRBJ2-6|TRBV29-1
CSVEMGQSSGANVLTF
TGCAGCGTTGAGATGGGACAGTCCTCTGGGGCCAACGTCCTGACTTTC
>-|once|TRBJ1-1|TRBV15
CATSSPRILQNTEAFF
TGTGCCACCAGCAGCCCTCGGATACTCCAGAACACTGAAGCTTTCTTT
>TRBD1|-|TRBJ2-1|TRBV20-1
CSAPRGQGAGNEQFF
TGCAGTGCTCCCAGGGGCCAGGGGGCCGGGAATGAGCAGTTCTTC
>-|-|TRBJ1-2|TRBV15
CATSRDKGAGANYGYTF
TGTGCCACCAGCAGAGATAAAGGGGCAGGGGCCAACTATGGCTACACCTTC
>-|-|TRBJ1-1|TRBV30
CAWSVHQSGSEAFF
TGTGCCTGGAGTGTACATCAGTCTGGTTCTGAAGCTTTCTTT
>-|once|TRBJ2-7|TRBV5-1
CASSYQGNEQYF
TGCGCCAGCAGCTATCAGGGAAACGAGCAGTACTTC
>TRBD2|-|TRBJ2-5|TRBV5-1
CASSRIVAGSGETQYF
TGCGCCAGCAGCCGAATAGTAGCGGGGTCGGGGGAGACCCAGTACTTC